Below are 3 T cell receptor beta chains sequenced from a single sample in a study of blood T cell repertoires in COVID-19. Clones were sequenced by immunoSEQ multiplex PCR, and TCRdb holds only the in-frame ones, with some missing. The sample shows nearly 200,000 clones, roughly nine tenths of them seen only once. Sequencing was performed on peripheral blood. The receptors here all came from a woman in her seventies with acute or convalescent COVID-19.

The chain uses TRBV7-2 and TRBJ2-2; weak D call: TRBD2 (5 bases). Between the trimmed V and J ends, which lost 5 bases and 4 bases, there was a span of 11 bases. This CDR3 comprises 14 residues. Germline loops: CDR1 SGHTA, CDR2 FQGNSA. The CDR3 coding sequence is TGTGCCAGCAGCCAGGACTGGGGCACCGGGGAGCTGTTTTTT. Translating it yields CASSQDWGTGELFF.

The genes are TRBV2 and TRBJ2-1, with TRBD1 as a possible D gene (6 bases). Trimming took 4 bases from V and 14 from J, leaving 12 bases between them. This CDR3 is 11 amino acids long. Germline lookup yields CDR1 SNHLY and CDR2 FYNNEI. The CDR3 region is CASSGGGSKFF. The CDR3 coding sequence is TGTGCCAGCAGTGGAGGGGGTTCTAAGTTCTTC.

The chain uses TRBV5-1 and TRBJ1-1, with D tentatively TRBD1 (6 bases). V was cut by 6 bases and J by 2 bases, with 14 bases left in between. This CDR3 comprises 14 residues. CDR1 is SGHRS, CDR2 YFSETQ, per germline. CDR3 region: CASTITGPNTEAFF. In DNA, the CDR3 is TGCGCCAGCACCATAACAGGGCCTAACACTGAAGCTTTCTTT. Full variable domain (remainder filled in from reference TRBV5-1 and TRBJ1-1): KAGVTQTPRYLIKTRGQQVTLSCSPISGHRSVSWYQQTPGQGLQFLFEYFSETQRNKGNFPGRFSGRQFSNSRSEMNVSTLELGDSALYLCASTITGPNTEAFFGQGTRLTVV.